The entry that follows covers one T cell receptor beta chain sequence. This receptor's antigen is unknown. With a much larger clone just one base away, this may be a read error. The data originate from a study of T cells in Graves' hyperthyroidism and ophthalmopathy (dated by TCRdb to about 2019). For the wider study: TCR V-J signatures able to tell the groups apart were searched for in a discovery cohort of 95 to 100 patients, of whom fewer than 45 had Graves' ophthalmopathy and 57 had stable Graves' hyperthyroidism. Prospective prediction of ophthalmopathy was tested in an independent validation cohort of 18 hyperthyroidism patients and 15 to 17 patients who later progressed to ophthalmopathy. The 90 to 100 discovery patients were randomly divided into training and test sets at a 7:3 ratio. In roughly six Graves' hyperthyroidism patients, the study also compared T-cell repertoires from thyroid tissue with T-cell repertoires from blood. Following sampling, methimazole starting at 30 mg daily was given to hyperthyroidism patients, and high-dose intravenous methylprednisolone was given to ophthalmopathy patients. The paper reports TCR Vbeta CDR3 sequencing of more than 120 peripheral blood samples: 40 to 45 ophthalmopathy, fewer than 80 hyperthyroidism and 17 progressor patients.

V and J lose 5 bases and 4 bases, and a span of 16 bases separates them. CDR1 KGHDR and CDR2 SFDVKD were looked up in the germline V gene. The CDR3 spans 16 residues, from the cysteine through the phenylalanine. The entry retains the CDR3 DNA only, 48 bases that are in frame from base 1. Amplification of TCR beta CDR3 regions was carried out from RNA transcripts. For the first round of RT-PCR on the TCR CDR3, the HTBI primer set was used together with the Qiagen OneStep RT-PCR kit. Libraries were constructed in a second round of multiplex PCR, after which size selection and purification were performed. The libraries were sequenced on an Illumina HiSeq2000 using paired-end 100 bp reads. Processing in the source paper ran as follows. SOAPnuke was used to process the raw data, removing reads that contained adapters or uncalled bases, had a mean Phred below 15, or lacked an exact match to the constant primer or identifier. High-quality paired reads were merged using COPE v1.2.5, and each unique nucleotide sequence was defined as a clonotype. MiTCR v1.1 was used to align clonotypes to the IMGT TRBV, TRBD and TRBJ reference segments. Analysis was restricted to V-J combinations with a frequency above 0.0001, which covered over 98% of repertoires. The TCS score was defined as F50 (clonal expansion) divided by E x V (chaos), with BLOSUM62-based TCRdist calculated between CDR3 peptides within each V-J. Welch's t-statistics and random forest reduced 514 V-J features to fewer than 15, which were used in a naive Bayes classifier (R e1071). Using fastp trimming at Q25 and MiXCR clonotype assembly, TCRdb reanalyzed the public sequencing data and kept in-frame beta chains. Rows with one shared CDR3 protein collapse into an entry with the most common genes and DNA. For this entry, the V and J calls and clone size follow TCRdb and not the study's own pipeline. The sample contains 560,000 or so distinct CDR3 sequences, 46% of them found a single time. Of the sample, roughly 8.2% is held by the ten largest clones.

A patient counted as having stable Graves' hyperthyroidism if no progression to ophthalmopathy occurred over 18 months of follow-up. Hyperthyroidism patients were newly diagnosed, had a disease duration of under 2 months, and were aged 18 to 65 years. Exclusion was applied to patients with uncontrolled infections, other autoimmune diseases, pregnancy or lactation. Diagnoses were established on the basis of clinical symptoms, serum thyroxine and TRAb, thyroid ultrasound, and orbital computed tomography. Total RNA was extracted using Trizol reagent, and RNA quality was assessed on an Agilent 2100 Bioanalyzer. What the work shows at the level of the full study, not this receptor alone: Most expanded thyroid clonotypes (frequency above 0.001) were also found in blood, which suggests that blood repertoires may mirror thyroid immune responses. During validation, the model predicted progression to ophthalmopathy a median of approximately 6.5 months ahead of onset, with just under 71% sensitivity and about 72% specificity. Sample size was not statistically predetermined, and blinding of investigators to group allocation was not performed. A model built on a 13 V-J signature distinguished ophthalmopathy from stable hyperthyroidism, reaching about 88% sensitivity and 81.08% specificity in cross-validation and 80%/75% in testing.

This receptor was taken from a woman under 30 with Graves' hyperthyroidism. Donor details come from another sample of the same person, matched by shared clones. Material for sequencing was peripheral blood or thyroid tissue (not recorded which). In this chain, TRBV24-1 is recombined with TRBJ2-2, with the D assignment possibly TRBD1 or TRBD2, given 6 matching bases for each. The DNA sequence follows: TGTGCCACCAGTGCCCGGGACGGGGGCGGCACCGGGGAGCTGTTTTTT. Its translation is CATSARDGGGTGELFF.